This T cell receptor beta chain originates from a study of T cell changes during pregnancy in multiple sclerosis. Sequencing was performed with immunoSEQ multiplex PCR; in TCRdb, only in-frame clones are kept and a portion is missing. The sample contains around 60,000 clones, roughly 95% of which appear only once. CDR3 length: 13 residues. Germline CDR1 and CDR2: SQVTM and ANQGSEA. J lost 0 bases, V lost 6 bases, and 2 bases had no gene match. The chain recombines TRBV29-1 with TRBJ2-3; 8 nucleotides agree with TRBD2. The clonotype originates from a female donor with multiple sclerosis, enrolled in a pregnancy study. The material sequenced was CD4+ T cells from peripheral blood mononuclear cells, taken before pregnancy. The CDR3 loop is CSVERESTDTQYF. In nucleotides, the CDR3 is TGCAGCGTCGAGCGGGAGAGCACAGATACGCAGTATTTT.